The 31 T cell receptor beta chains reported below all come from one sample, sequenced in a study of cytomegalovirus exposure and HLA in healthy donors (dated by TCRdb to 2016 to 2017). Library generation was performed with the immunoSEQ multiplex PCR assay. A mixture of 60 forward primers for TCR Vbeta segments and 13 reverse primers for TCR Jbeta segments was used in the multiplex PCR. In its TCRdb copy, this immuneACCESS table keeps in-frame sequences only and misses some clones. Where compared with another copy, unresolved V genes explain less than half of these, and the others have no known cause. Recorded for this sample are 100,000 to 150,000 clones; around 80% of them occurred a single time. The biggest ten clones account for 2% to 3% of the sample. The sample was PBMCs. The receptors come from a man aged 45 to 65 in good health and CMV-seronegative.

J is TRBJ2-5 and V is TRBV16, with a tentative D call TRBD1 (5 bases). This CDR3 region has 15 residues. V lost 3 bases and J 1 base, leaving 12 bases between the germline ends. Per germline, CDR1 KGHSY and CDR2 FQNENV. CDR3 sequence: CASSHPSGPQETQYF. As DNA, the CDR3 is TGTGCCAGCAGCCATCCCTCAGGGCCCCAAGAGACCCAGTACTTC. The whole variable domain, filled in from reference TRBV16 and TRBJ2-5, reads GEEVAQTPKHLVRGEGQKAKLYCAPIKGHSYVFWYQQVLKNEFKFLISFQNENVFDETGMPKERFSAKCLPNSPCSLEIQATKLEDSAVYFCASSHPSGPQETQYFGPGTRLLVL.

The chain couples TRBV2 to TRBJ2-7; tentatively, D is TRBD2 (6 bases). V was cut by 0 bases and J by 3 bases, with 9 bases left in between. Germline assignment: CDR1 SNHLY and CDR2 FYNNEI. The CDR3 totals 14 residues. The DNA of the CDR3 is TGTGCCAGCAGTGAAGCGGGGGGAAGCTACGAGCAGTACTTC. It specifies CASSEAGGSYEQYF.

V usage is TRBV5-4 and J usage is TRBJ1-5; 12 nucleotides line up with TRBD1. The germline V gene encodes CDR1 SGHNT and CDR2 YYREEE (reference sequence). V dropped 2 bases and J dropped 5; count of bases not matched to a gene: 5. The CDR3 is 16 residues long. The CDR3 reads CASSFKGTGGHQPQHF. The CDR3 region has the DNA TGTGCCAGCAGCTTCAAGGGGACAGGGGGCCATCAGCCCCAGCATTTT.

This clone was counted once. The V and J genes are TRBV2 and TRBJ2-4, with TRBD2 matching over 9 bases. CDR1 is SNHLY, CDR2 FYNNEI, per germline. J gave up 6 bases and V 7 bases, and 10 bases lay outside the gene matches. The CDR3 has 15 amino acids. The CDR3: CASTERGAGRNIQYF. In nucleotides, the CDR3 is TGTGCCAGCACGGAGCGGGGGGCTGGTAGAAACATTCAGTACTTC.

This chain links TRBV27 with TRBJ1-2; D may be TRBD1 (5 bases). CDR3 length: 15 amino acids. The V and J ends lost 5 bases and 2 bases respectively, with 15 bases between them. Germline lookup yields CDR1 MNHEY and CDR2 SMNVEV (reference sequence). The DNA for the CDR3 is TGTGCCAGCAGTCTCAATGGACAAGTCAACTATGGCTACACCTTC. The encoded protein is CASSLNGQVNYGYTF.

The V and J genes are TRBV2 and TRBJ2-7, with D possibly TRBD2 on 5 matching bases. The CDR3 loop spans 12 amino acids. Deletions cut 7 bases from V and 6 bases from J, with 13 bases between. The V gene's germline CDR1 is SNHLY and CDR2 FYNNEI. Here the CDR3 DNA reads TGTGCCAGCAAGTCGGGGTCTCGCGAGCAGTACTTC. This codes for CASKSGSREQYF.

This sequence joins TRBV15 and TRBJ1-2; TRBD1 might be the D (6 bases). V lost 5 bases, J lost 0 bases, and 16 bases lay in between. The CDR3 loop spans 16 amino acids. Germline V gene data show CDR1 as LNHNV and CDR2 as YYDKDF (reference sequence). DNA of the CDR3: TGTGCCACCAGCCCAAGGCGAGGACAGCCTAACTATGGCTACACCTTC. This translates into CATSPRRGQPNYGYTF. The full variable domain, with the rest looked up from reference TRBV15 and TRBJ1-2, is DAMVIQNPRYQVTQFGKPVTLSCSQTLNHNVMYWYQQKSSQAPKLLFHYYDKDFNNEADTPDNFQSRRPNTSFCFLDIRSPGLGDTAMYLCATSPRRGQPNYGYTFGSGTRLTVV.

To note about this clone: An end of the junction does not agree with germline; a read error may underlie this. The chain combines TRBV2 with TRBJ1-5; 7 bases are a match to TRBD1. The CDR3 totals 15 residues. The germline V gene encodes CDR1 SNHLY and CDR2 FYNNEI. CDR3 nucleotide sequence: TGTGCCAGCAGCGAAGATAGGCCAGGGGGTCAGCCCCAGCATTTT. The encoded protein is CASSEDRPGGQPQHF. The full variable domain, its missing parts supplied by reference TRBV2 and TRBJ1-5, is EPEVTQTPSHQVTQMGQEVILRCVPISNHLYFYWYRQILGQKVEFLVSFYNNEISEKSEIFDDQFSVERPDGSNFTLKIRSTKLEDSAMYFCASSEDRPGGQPQHFGDGTRLSIL.

V and J are TRBV19 and TRBJ2-7; 10 bases are shared with TRBD1. The CDR3 has 17 amino acids. Germline V gene sequence: CDR1 LNHDA, CDR2 SQIVND (reference sequence). V trimming: 3 bases; J trimming: 2 bases; junction bases outside the gene matches: 10. CDR3 loop: CASSMTSFGTGAYEQYF. The DNA of the CDR3 is TGTGCCAGTAGTATGACCTCGTTCGGGACAGGGGCCTACGAGCAGTACTTC.

The genes are TRBV5-1 and TRBJ2-7; 9 positions agree with TRBD1. The CDR3 sequence is 14 residues long. With 4 bases clipped from V and 3 bases from J, the junction kept 5 bases outside the gene matches. The germline V gene encodes CDR1 SGHRS and CDR2 YFSETQ. As DNA, the CDR3 is TGCGCCAGCAGCATAAGGACAGGGGACTACGAGCAGTACTTC. Its protein is CASSIRTGDYEQYF.

A word on this clone: Relative to the germline gene, one junction end is altered; a read error may explain this. The V and J genes are TRBV2 and TRBJ1-1; the match to TRBD1 covers 7 bases. This CDR3 has 15 residues. Germline CDR1 and CDR2: SNHLY and FYNNEI. CDR3 amino acids: CASGKSEGANIEAFF. The CDR3 DNA follows: TGTGCCAGCGGGAAATCGGAGGGGGCGAACATTGAAGCTTTCTTT.

This sequence joins TRBV14 and TRBJ1-2; tentatively, D is TRBD1 (5 bases). The germline V and J ends were trimmed by 1 base and 10 bases, with 16 bases remaining between them. There are 14 residues in the CDR3. Germline CDR1 is SGHDN and CDR2 is FVKESK. The CDR3 DNA follows: TGTGCCAGCAGCCAAGGGGGCCTTCCTTGGACCTACACCTTC. Its protein is CASSQGGLPWTYTF.

This rearrangement joins TRBV7-9 to TRBJ1-4, with D possibly matching TRBD1 (6 bases). The CDR3 is made up of 16 amino acids. Germline V gene sequence: CDR1 SEHNR, CDR2 FQNEAQ (reference sequence). The V end lost 5 bases, the J end lost 3 bases, and 16 bases lay between the germline ends. The chain's CDR3 is CASSRMGAGANEKLFF. The DNA for the CDR3 is TGTGCCAGCAGCCGGATGGGGGCAGGAGCTAATGAAAAACTGTTTTTT.

The V call is TRBV30, the J call TRBJ2-7; 12 bases align to TRBD2. Germline V gene data show CDR1 as GTSNPN and CDR2 as SVGIG (reference sequence). The V and J ends lost 2 bases and 2 bases, in that order; junction bases with no gene match: 1. This CDR3 has 14 residues. CDR3 region: CAWSPSGGAYEQYF. CDR3 DNA sequence: TGTGCCTGGAGTCCTAGCGGGGGGGCCTACGAGCAGTACTTC.

The V call is TRBV5-8, the J call TRBJ1-5; D is ambiguous. CDR1 and CDR2 (germline): SGHTS, YDEGEE. V lost 7 bases and J 3 bases, leaving 17 bases between the germline ends. This CDR3 has 15 amino acids. CDR3 residues: CASFRSAAFNQPQHF. The CDR3 DNA follows: TGTGCCAGCTTCAGATCGGCGGCGTTCAATCAGCCCCAGCATTTT.

The chain links TRBV19 to TRBJ1-1; D is unresolved. The CDR3 has 17 amino acids. Looked up from germline, CDR1 is LNHDA and CDR2 is SQIVND (reference sequence). Between the trimmed V and J ends, which lost 0 bases and 1 base, there was a span of 15 bases. The CDR3 DNA reads as TGTGCCAGTAGTATAGATCTAGGTCCCTCGGGGAACACTGAAGCTTTCTTT. Residues: CASSIDLGPSGNTEAFF.

This sequence joins TRBV4-1 and TRBJ1-1, with TRBD1 identical over 7 bases. Per the germline V gene, CDR1 is MGHRA and CDR2 is YSYEKL. The CDR3 length is 14 residues. The V gene end was trimmed by 5 bases and the J gene end by 7 bases; junction bases not matched to a gene: 10. As DNA, the CDR3 is TGCGCCAGCAGCTCAGTCGAGAGGACAGGTGAAGCTTTCTTT. Protein product: CASSSVERTGEAFF.

The chain combines TRBV5-6 with TRBJ2-1; 8 nucleotides agree with TRBD2. The V segment lost 0 bases and the J segment 9 bases; nucleotides outside the gene matches: 5. CDR3 size: 14 residues. Looked up from germline, CDR1 is SGHDT and CDR2 is YYEEEE. CDR3 sequence (DNA): TGTGCCAGCAGCTTGGACGGGGGGGCAGGTGAGCAGTTCTTC. Translation gives CASSLDGGAGEQFF.

The chain uses TRBV5-4 and TRBJ2-3, with TRBD2 identical over 9 bases. Germline CDR1 and CDR2: SGHNT and YYREEE (reference sequence). The J segment lost 6 bases and the V segment lost 4 bases, leaving 9 bases of the junction unmatched. The CDR3 contains 15 residues. This CDR3 reads CASSLGGGGADTQYF. The CDR3 DNA reads TGTGCCAGCAGCCTGGGCGGCGGGGGGGCTGATACGCAGTATTTT.

This chain uses TRBV25-1 with TRBJ2-2; a possible D gene is TRBD2 (7 bases). The CDR3 covers 16 residues. Deletions cut 3 bases from V and 5 bases from J, with 16 bases between. Germline assignment: CDR1 MGHDK and CDR2 SYGVNS. DNA for the CDR3: TGTGCCAGCAGTGATACAGGGCGGGGGATGACCGGGGAGCTGTTTTTT. Protein: CASSDTGRGMTGELFF.

This clone was counted a few times. Other DNA sequences in this sample translate to the same CDR3. The chain is built from TRBV7-9 and TRBJ1-6, with 9 positions matching TRBD1. Germline CDR1 and CDR2: SEHNR and FQNEAQ (reference sequence). The CDR3 has 14 amino acids. The junction had 2 bases not matched to a gene; V was cut back by 4 bases and J by 7 bases. CDR3 protein: CASSSTGGNSPLHF. CDR3 nucleotide sequence: TGTGCCAGCAGCTCGACAGGGGGAAATTCACCCCTCCACTTT.

The chain recombines TRBV5-1 with TRBJ2-7; TRBD1 matches at 10 bases. J lost 7 bases, V lost 4 bases, and 5 bases had no gene match. Per germline, CDR1 SGHRS and CDR2 YFSETQ. The CDR3 totals 13 residues. CDR3 loop: CASSPGQGMEQYF. For the CDR3, the DNA is TGCGCCAGCAGCCCGGGACAGGGGATGGAGCAGTACTTC. Together with reference TRBV5-1 and TRBJ2-7, the CDR3 gives the full variable domain: KAGVTQTPRYLIKTRGQQVTLSCSPISGHRSVSWYQQTPGQGLQFLFEYFSETQRNKGNFPGRFSGRQFSNSRSEMNVSTLELGDSALYLCASSPGQGMEQYFGPGTRLTVT.

This clone appeared a few times. The chain combines TRBV5-1 with TRBJ1-2; D unresolved. Trimming stripped 0 bases from V and 6 bases from J, with 27 bases between. Germline values: CDR1 SGHRS, CDR2 YFSETQ. The CDR3 is 19 residues long. Here the CDR3 DNA reads TGCGCCAGCAGCTTGGGGGGAGCTGTGTTGAAGAGCATACTTAATGGCTACACCTTC. Residues: CASSLGGAVLKSILNGYTF.

This clone came up a few times. The genes are TRBV4-2 and TRBJ2-1, with TRBD2 as a possible D gene (5 bases). V was shortened by 0 bases and J by 13 bases, with 16 bases between the two germline ends. The CDR3 extends over 14 amino acids. Germline CDR1 reads LGHNA; CDR2 reads YNFKEQ. The CDR3 sequence: CASSQDGEADNQFF. The DNA for the CDR3 is TGTGCCAGCAGCCAAGATGGGGAAGCGGATAATCAGTTCTTC.

The chain employs TRBV4-3 and TRBJ2-2; unclear D gene. The CDR3 is 15 amino acids. V lost 1 base and J lost 2, with 8 bases in between. CDR1 and CDR2 (germline): LGHNA, YSLEER. In DNA, the CDR3 is TGCGCCAGCAGCCAAGTGGCTGCAAACACCGGGGAGCTGTTTTTT. This sequence encodes CASSQVAANTGELFF.

This clone was found a few times. This rearrangement joins TRBV2 to TRBJ2-2; D is unresolved. Germline CDR1 and CDR2: SNHLY and FYNNEI. V gave up 1 base and J gave up 6 bases, with 6 bases separating them. The CDR3 has 13 residues. The chain's CDR3 is CASSEVQSGELFF. The CDR3 nucleotides read TGTGCCAGCAGTGAAGTTCAATCCGGGGAGCTGTTTTTT.

CDR3 sequence reads: CASSEGGPETQYF. The CDR3 region has the DNA TGTGCCAGCAGTGAAGGGGGGCCGGAGACCCAGTACTTC. V usage is TRBV2 and J usage is TRBJ2-5; D is possibly TRBD1 (6 bases). V was shortened by 1 base and J by 5 bases, with 8 bases between the two germline ends. The CDR3 contains 13 residues. Germline CDR1 reads SNHLY; CDR2 reads FYNNEI.

In nucleotides, the CDR3 is TGTGCCAGCAGTTACAGAGATGGGGAGCTGTTTTTT. Its protein product is CASSYRDGELFF. The V call is TRBV6-6, the J call TRBJ2-2; D uncertain. The V gene's germline CDR1 is MNHNY and CDR2 SVGAGI (reference sequence). This CDR3 is built from 12 residues. Trimming cost V 2 bases and J 8 bases, with 6 bases left between them.

V is TRBV14 and J is TRBJ2-1; 9 bases align to TRBD2. The V gene end was trimmed by 3 bases and the J gene end by 5 bases; junction bases not matched to a gene: 8. Per the germline V gene, CDR1 is SGHDN and CDR2 is FVKESK. The length of the CDR3 is 16 residues. Here the CDR3 DNA reads TGTGCCAGCAGCCATAGAGCGGGGGGCTATCACAATGAGCAGTTCTTC. Its protein product is CASSHRAGGYHNEQFF.

The chain joins TRBV19 to TRBJ2-3; 7 bases are a match to TRBD1. Unmatched junction bases numbered 10, after V lost 7 bases and J lost 6 bases. This CDR3 is built from 14 residues. Germline V lookup: CDR1 LNHDA, CDR2 SQIVND (reference sequence). The CDR3 DNA is TGTGCCAGTACCCGGACAGGTTTGATGGATACGCAGTATTTT. Translation gives CASTRTGLMDTQYF.

This clone was counted only a few times. The chain joins TRBV11-3 to TRBJ2-7, with a tentative D call TRBD2 (6 bases). CDR1 SGHNT and CDR2 YENEEA come from the germline V gene. This CDR3 is built from 15 residues. V was cut by 1 base and J by 4 bases, with 14 bases left in between. The CDR3 nucleotides read TGTGCCAGCAGCTTAGGGGCCGGGAGTTCTTACGAGCAGTACTTC. This gives the protein CASSLGAGSSYEQYF.